This T cell receptor (beta chain) originates from a study of T cell responses to AZD1222 COVID-19 vaccine (dated by TCRdb to the early 2020s). Regarding the study in general: AZD1222 recipients whose second dose came at about 4 weeks and those whose second dose came at about 12 weeks were combined into one group, since spike-specific TCR depth and breadth did not differ between the two schedules. A total of more than 230 trial participants underwent TCR sequencing, of whom roughly 210 received two doses of AZD1222 and around 25 received two doses of the MenACWY control vaccine. Trial participants were enrolled by age into 18-55, 56-69 and 70-plus year subgroups, with roughly 160, 29 and 62 TCR-sequenced participants respectively. Overall study results and their limits: The 56-69-year group was small, and its depth increase did not reach significance, likely because of low power. Conclusions about previously exposed vaccinees are limited, since just a handful of AZD1222 recipients were seropositive for SARS-CoV-2 at baseline. After two AZD1222 doses, spike-specific TCR breadth and depth were significantly higher than at day 0 and than in MenACWY recipients. The whole spike protein was spanned by vaccine-associated CD4 TCRs, and dominant responses were seen in regions 160-218 and 743-854. Reportedly, close to half of the unique spike-specific TCRs recognized epitopes lying outside the regions that are mutated in the B.1.351 and B.1.1.7 variants. Most participants were white British and females outnumbered males, and the authors suggested that clonal diversity may have been underestimated. Because no samples from the day 14 peak response were available, repertoires could be characterized only after the peak T cell response.

The germline V gene (reference sequence) gives CDR1 as LGHDT and CDR2 as YNNKEL. Measured from the cysteine to the phenylalanine, the CDR3 is 16 residues long. Here the CDR3 DNA is all that survives: 48 bases in frame from base 1. V gives up 0 bases and J gives up 6 bases, and the segment between their germline ends measures 17 bases. The CDR3 regions of human TCRbeta chains were subjected to immunosequencing. From the authors' description of their analysis: Repertoire TCRs were matched against a reference library of SARS-CoV-2-specific TCRs generated with the MIRA antigen-specificity platform. Breadth was defined as the fraction of unique TCRs that were SARS-CoV-2-associated. Depth was defined as the fraction of total T cells that were SARS-CoV-2-associated. Each spike-specific TCR was assigned to its reactive spike region and to a CD4 or CD8 class using the MIRA data. Log10-transformed breadth and depth values were compared by one-way ANOVA with Sidak's multiple comparisons tests. Imported from immuneACCESS, the table was reduced by TCRdb to in-frame sequences with V and J called. These copies leave out some clones; in studies compared against another copy, an unresolved V gene accounts for under half, and the cause of the remainder is not known. The V and J calls and clone size were taken over from that table, and D and trimming were inferred from the DNA. For this sample there are around 130,000 clones; approximately 85% appear just once. Jointly, the top ten make up roughly 9.1% of the sample.

The time point tag for this specimen amounts to: baseline before first vaccination. Samples from vaccinated people were obtained from the UK trials COV001 and COV002, which included a single-blind randomized controlled phase 2/3 trial of AZD1222 (ChAdOx1 nCoV-19) in healthy adults. Trial participant PBMC samples were collected at day 0 and day 28 after the second dose for TCRbeta chain sequencing. Note on this clone: This receptor's antigen is unknown. No base-level quality is on record; no much larger clone is a single base apart.

Sequencing used peripheral blood, obtained on day 0 of AZD1222 vaccination. The rearranged chain carries TRBV3-1 (or the pseudogene TRBV3-2) and TRBJ1-2; the D gene is perhaps TRBD1, from 5 matching bases. The sequence was collected from an adult in good health. CDR3 reads: CASSQDSGASAHGYTF. Here is the DNA: TGTGCCAGCAGCCAAGATTCTGGGGCTTCGGCCCATGGCTACACCTTC.